These 8 T cell receptor beta chains were all obtained from the same sample, sequenced in a study of T cell responses to AZD1222 COVID-19 vaccine (dated by TCRdb to the early 2020s). Libraries were built with the immunoSEQ multiplex PCR assay. TCRdb limited this immuneACCESS table to in-frame rearrangements with V and J called. A share of clones is missing; checked studies link under half to unresolved V genes, and the rest is unexplained. Counted in this sample were some 120,000 clones; roughly 90% of them appeared once. In total, the top ten clones hold 6% to 8% of the sample. The sample's time point label is to be understood as: baseline before first vaccination. The source material was peripheral blood, sampled on day 0 of AZD1222 vaccination. These receptors were obtained from an adult in good health.

The chain joins TRBV28 to TRBJ2-3; 8 bases fit TRBD2. The CDR3 spans 14 residues. V lost 6 bases to trimming and J lost 5 bases; unmatched junction nucleotides: 7. Germline V lookup: CDR1 MDHEN, CDR2 SYDVKM. The CDR3 region is CASRPAGAIDTQYF. DNA for the CDR3: TGTGCCAGCAGACCAGCGGGGGCTATAGATACGCAGTATTTT.

The chain joins TRBV11-3 to TRBJ2-7; D might be TRBD1 (6 bases). The length of the CDR3 is 15 residues. V gave up 1 base and J gave up 3 bases, with 13 bases separating them. Germline CDR1 is SGHNT and CDR2 is YENEEA. The CDR3 sequence is CASSLGSGQDYEQYF. The CDR3 DNA follows: TGTGCCAGCAGCTTAGGTTCGGGACAAGACTACGAGCAGTACTTC.

The chain has TRBV6-5 and TRBJ2-3, with TRBD1 matching 8 bases. The V gene end was trimmed by 6 bases and the J gene end by 2 bases; junction bases not matched to a gene: 4. Germline V CDR1 and CDR2: MNHEY, SVGAGI. The CDR3 has 14 amino acids. In nucleotides, the CDR3 is TGTGCCAGCAGGCAGGGGGCATTCACAGATACGCAGTATTTT. This gives the protein CASRQGAFTDTQYF.

This chain uses TRBV6-5 with TRBJ2-1, with 9 bases identical to TRBD1. With V trimmed by 6 bases and J by 8 bases, 8 bases remained unmatched. This CDR3 is built from 14 residues. The germline V gene encodes CDR1 MNHEY and CDR2 SVGAGI. CDR3 nucleotide sequence: TGTGCCAGCAGGGATACAGGGGGCGTCGATGAGCAGTTCTTC. It encodes CASRDTGGVDEQFF.

The chain carries TRBV18 and TRBJ1-5, with 7 bases lining up with TRBD1. Looked up from germline, CDR1 is KGHSH and CDR2 is LQKENI. This CDR3 is built from 15 residues. The trim removed 3 bases at V and 0 bases at J, leaving 2 bases unmatched. The CDR3 is CASSPGQVSNQPQHF. The DNA for the CDR3 is TGTGCCAGCTCACCCGGACAGGTTAGCAATCAGCCCCAGCATTTT.

This clone was recorded once. The chain joins TRBV11-3 to TRBJ2-5; D might be TRBD2 (6 bases). The germline gives CDR1 SGHNT, CDR2 YENEEA. The V gene lost 4 bases and the J gene lost 4 bases, with 16 bases spanning the gap. The CDR3 contains 15 residues. For the CDR3, the DNA is TGTGCCAGCAGCTCCCGGGACTCCGAGGGAGAGACCCAGTACTTC. This gives the protein CASSSRDSEGETQYF.

The chain links TRBV29-1 to TRBJ1-2; 10 nucleotides match TRBD1. J was trimmed by 5 bases and V by 8 bases; bases with no gene match: 11. CDR3 size: 14 residues. From germline, CDR1 is SQVTM and CDR2 ANQGSEA. The CDR3 sequence: CSPDWGQGKYGYTF. The CDR3 nucleotides are TGCAGCCCCGATTGGGGACAGGGGAAATATGGCTACACCTTC.

J is TRBJ2-3 and V is TRBV20-1; perhaps TRBD2 as D (5 bases). The germline V gene encodes CDR1 DFQATT and CDR2 SNEGSKA (reference sequence). V lost 3 bases to trimming and J lost 0 bases, with 16 bases between them. The CDR3 runs 16 residues. The CDR3 region is CSASRSPSLSTDTQYF. CDR3 DNA sequence: TGCAGTGCTAGTAGGTCCCCTAGCTTAAGCACAGATACGCAGTATTTT.